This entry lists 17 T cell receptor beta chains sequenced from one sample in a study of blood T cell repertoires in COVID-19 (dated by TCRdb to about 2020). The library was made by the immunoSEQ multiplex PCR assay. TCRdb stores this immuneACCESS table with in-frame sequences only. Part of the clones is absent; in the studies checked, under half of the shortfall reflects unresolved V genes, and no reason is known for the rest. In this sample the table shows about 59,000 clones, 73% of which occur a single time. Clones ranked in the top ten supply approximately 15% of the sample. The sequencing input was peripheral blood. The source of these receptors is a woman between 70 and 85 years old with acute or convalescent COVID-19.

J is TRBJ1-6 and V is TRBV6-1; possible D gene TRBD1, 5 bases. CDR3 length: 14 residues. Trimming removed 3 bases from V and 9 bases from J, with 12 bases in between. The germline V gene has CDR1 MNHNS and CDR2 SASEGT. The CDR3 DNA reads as TGTGCCAGCAGTGAGGTGGGGGGGGGTTCACCCCTCCACTTT. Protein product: CASSEVGGGSPLHF.

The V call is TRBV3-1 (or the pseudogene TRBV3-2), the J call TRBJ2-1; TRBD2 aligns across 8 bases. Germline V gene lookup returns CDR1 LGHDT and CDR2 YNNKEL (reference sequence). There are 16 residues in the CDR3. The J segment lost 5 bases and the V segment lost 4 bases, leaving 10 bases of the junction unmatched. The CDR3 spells CASSPETGGRDNEQFF. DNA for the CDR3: TGTGCCAGCAGCCCGGAAACGGGGGGGCGGGACAATGAGCAGTTCTTC.

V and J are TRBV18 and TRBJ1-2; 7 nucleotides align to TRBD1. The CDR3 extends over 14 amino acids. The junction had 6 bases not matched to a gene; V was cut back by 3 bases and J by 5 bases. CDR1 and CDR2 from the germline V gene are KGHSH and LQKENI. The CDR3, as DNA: TGTGCCAGCTCACCCGGGACAGCCTCTTATGGCTACACCTTC. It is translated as CASSPGTASYGYTF.

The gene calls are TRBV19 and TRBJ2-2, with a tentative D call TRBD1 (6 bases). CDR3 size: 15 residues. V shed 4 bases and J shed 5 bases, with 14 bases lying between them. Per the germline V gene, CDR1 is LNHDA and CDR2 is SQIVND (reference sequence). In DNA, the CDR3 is TGTGCCAGTAGTACGGGACACACGTATACCGGGGAGCTGTTTTTT. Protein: CASSTGHTYTGELFF.

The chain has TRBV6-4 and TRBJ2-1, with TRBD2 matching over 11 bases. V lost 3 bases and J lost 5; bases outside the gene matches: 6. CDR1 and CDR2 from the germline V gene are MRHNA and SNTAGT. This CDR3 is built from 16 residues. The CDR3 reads CASSEDSSGGHNEQFF. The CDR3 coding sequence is TGTGCCAGCAGTGAAGACTCTAGCGGGGGGCACAATGAGCAGTTCTTC.

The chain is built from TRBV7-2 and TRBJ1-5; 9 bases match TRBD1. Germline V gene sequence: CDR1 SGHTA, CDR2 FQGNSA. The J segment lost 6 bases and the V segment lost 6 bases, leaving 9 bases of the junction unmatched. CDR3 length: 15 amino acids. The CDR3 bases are TGTGCCAGCAGTTCCGACAGGGGACAGGGTCAGCCCCAGCATTTT. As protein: CASSSDRGQGQPQHF. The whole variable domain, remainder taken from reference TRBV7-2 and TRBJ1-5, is GAGVSQSPSNKVTEKGKDVELRCDPISGHTALYWYRQSLGQGLEFLIYFQGNSAPDKSGLPSDRFSAERTGGSVSTLTIQRTQQEDSAVYLCASSSDRGQGQPQHFGDGTRLSIL.

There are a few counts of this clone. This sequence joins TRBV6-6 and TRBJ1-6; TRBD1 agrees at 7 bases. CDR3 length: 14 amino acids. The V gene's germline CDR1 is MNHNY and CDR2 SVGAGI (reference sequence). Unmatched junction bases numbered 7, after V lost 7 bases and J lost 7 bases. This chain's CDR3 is CASKPGQTNSPLHF. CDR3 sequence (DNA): TGTGCCAGCAAGCCGGGACAGACAAATTCACCCCTCCACTTT.

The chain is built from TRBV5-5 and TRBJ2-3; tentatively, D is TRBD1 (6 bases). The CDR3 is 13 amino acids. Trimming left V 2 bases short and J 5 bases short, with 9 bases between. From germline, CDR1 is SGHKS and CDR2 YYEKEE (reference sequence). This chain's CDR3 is CASSFTGKDTQYF. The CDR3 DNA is TGTGCCAGCAGCTTCACAGGGAAAGATACGCAGTATTTT.

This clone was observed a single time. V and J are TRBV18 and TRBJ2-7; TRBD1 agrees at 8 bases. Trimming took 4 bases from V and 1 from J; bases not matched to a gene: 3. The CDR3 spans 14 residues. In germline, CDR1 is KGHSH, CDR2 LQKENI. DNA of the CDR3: TGTGCCAGCTCACAGGGGACAGGATCCTACGAGCAGTACGTC. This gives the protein CASSQGTGSYEQYV.

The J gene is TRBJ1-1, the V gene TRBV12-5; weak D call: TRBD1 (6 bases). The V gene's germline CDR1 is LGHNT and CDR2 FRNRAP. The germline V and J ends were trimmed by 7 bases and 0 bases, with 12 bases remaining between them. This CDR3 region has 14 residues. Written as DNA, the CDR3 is TGTGCTAGTGCCAAAACAGGGCTGAACACTGAAGCTTTCTTT. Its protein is CASAKTGLNTEAFF.

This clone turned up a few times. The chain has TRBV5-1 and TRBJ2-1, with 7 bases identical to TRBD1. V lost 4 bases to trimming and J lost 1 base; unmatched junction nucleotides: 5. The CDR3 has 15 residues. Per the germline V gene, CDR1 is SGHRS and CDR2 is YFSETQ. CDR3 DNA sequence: TGCGCCAGCAGCGTTTCGGACAGGTCCTACAATGAGCAGTTCTTC. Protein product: CASSVSDRSYNEQFF.

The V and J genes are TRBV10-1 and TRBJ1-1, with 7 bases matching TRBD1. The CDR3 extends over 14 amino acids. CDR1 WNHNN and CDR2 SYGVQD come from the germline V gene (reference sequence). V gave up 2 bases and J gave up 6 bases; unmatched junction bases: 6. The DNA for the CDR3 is TGCGCCAGCAGTGAGACAGGGGTCTCAGCTGAAGCTTTCTTT. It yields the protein CASSETGVSAEAFF.

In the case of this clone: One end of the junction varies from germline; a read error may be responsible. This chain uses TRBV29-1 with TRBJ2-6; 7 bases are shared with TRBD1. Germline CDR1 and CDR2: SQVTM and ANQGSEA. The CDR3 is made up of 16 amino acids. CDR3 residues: CSVRTGDFSGANALTF. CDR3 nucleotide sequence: TGCAGCGTCCGGACAGGAGACTTCTCTGGGGCCAACGCCCTGACTTTC.

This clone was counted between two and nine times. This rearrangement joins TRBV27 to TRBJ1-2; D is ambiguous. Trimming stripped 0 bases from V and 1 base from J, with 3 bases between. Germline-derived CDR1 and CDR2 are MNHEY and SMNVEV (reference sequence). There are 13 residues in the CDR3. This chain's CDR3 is CASSLSSNYGYTF. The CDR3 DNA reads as TGTGCCAGCAGTTTATCTAGTAACTATGGCTACACCTTC.

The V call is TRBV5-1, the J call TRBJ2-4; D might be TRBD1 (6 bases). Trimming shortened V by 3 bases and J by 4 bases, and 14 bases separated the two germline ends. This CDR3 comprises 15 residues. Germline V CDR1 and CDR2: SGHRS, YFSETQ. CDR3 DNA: TGCGCCAGCAGCTACGACAGACAGGCGAAAAACATTCAGTACTTC. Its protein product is CASSYDRQAKNIQYF.

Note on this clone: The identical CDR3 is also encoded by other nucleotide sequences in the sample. The CDR3 region is CASSLEGTALNTEAFF. The DNA of the CDR3 is TGTGCCAGCAGCTTAGAAGGGACAGCCCTAAACACTGAAGCTTTCTTT. V usage is TRBV7-3 and J usage is TRBJ1-1; 7 bases map to TRBD1. This CDR3 is 16 amino acids long. V trimming: 2 bases; J trimming: 2 bases; junction bases outside the gene matches: 8. CDR1 SGHTA and CDR2 FQGTGA come from the germline V gene.

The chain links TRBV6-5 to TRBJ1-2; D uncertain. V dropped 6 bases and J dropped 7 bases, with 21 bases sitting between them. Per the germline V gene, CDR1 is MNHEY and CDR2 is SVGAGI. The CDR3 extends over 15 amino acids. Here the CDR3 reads CASSTPGSRMGGYTF. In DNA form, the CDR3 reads TGTGCCAGCAGCACCCCCGGGTCTCGGATGGGTGGCTACACCTTC.